These T cell receptor beta chains were read from a single sample in a study of T cell responses to AZD1222 COVID-19 vaccine. Sequencing used immunoSEQ multiplex PCR; TCRdb keeps in-frame clones, though not all of them. Of roughly 120,000 clones in the sample, around 93% were seen once. The sequencing used peripheral blood, collected on day 0 of AZD1222 vaccination. All receptors derive from an adult in good health. Both conserved end residues are part of each CDR3.

j_gene	v_gene	CDR3aa
TRBJ2-7	TRBV28	CASSFLFYRYF
TRBJ1-1	TRBV10-3	CAISTGRGEAFF
TRBJ1-5	TRBV7-2	CASSMDRGRQPQHF
TRBJ2-7	TRBV2	CASSEEGLADPYEQYF
TRBJ2-7	TRBV5-1	CASRPDSSSYEQYF
TRBJ1-4	TRBV5-6	CASSAGQAFGEKLFF
TRBJ2-6	TRBV19	CASSSGTGGSGANVLTF
TRBJ1-5	TRBV6-2/TRBV6-3	CASSPSSNQPQHF
TRBJ2-1	TRBV7-2	CASSLSYEQFF
TRBJ1-5	TRBV11-2	CASSFRGGNQPQHF
TRBJ2-1	TRBV4-3	CASSQEPHGLAGVIEQFF
TRBJ2-1	TRBV7-9	CASSHRGLERNEQFF
TRBJ1-1	TRBV28	CASSSGTAFF
TRBJ1-1	TRBV9	CASSVGSANTEAFF
TRBJ2-3	TRBV7-9	CASSRELAGESDTQYF
TRBJ1-2	TRBV30	CAWSRGRRTYGYTF
TRBJ2-7	TRBV2	CASSNDGGPGEQYF
TRBJ1-2	TRBV11-2	CASSLVRDANYGYTF
TRBJ2-5	TRBV4-3	CASSQDRPGGGETQYF
TRBJ1-2	TRBV5-4	CASSYEGAVGYTF
TRBJ1-6	TRBV5-4	CASSPGTGSSYNSPLHF
TRBJ1-1	TRBV19	CASEGRENTEAFF
TRBJ2-5	TRBV7-6	CASSLGGGLGETQYF
TRBJ1-5	TRBV19	CASEAAESYSNQPQHF
TRBJ2-7	TRBV7-9	CASSAPGQGAHEQYF
TRBJ1-3	TRBV7-2	CASSSYGGSGNTIYF
TRBJ2-3	TRBV7-9	CASSFPGARTDTQYF
TRBJ1-1	TRBV19	CASSRQASNTEAFF
TRBJ2-1	TRBV7-9	CAAPGQGYNEQFF
TRBJ2-1	TRBV30	CAWSEIRQGGYNEQFF
TRBJ2-1	TRBV30	CAWMGLAGRDEQFF
TRBJ1-5	TRBV5-5	CASSWRDNQPQHF
TRBJ1-1	TRBV10-3	CAISELSNTEAFF
TRBJ2-7	TRBV5-5	CASSTRRGEGEQYF
TRBJ2-3	TRBV18	CASSPTQDRDHHTDTQYF
TRBJ2-1	TRBV9	CASSVGFRPWNEQFF
TRBJ2-7	TRBV2	CASSPVRTSYEQYF
TRBJ2-5	TRBV6-6	CASSYQGQETQYF
TRBJ2-7	TRBV4-3	CASSRDAVGWGEQYF
TRBJ2-1	TRBV5-4	CASTLRNEQFF
TRBJ2-1	TRBV7-2	CASSPLFGIISNEQFF
TRBJ1-2	TRBV4-3	CASSQVGGPYGYTF
TRBJ1-4	TRBV19	CASSMDDSTAATNEKLFF
TRBJ2-3	TRBV6-2/TRBV6-3	CASSDPGRHTDTQYF
TRBJ2-7	TRBV5-1	CASSFGQGLNEQYF
TRBJ2-7	TRBV9	CASSVERGKQYF
TRBJ1-1	TRBV15	CATSRDWRRNTEAFF
TRBJ1-3	TRBV10-3	CATSGISGNTIYF
TRBJ2-7	TRBV5-1	CASTTGTGTYEQYF
TRBJ1-1	TRBV10-3	CAITGQTTEAFF
TRBJ2-3	TRBV13	CASSLVGTSGSWADTQYF
TRBJ2-4	TRBV19	CASSPAGDLAKNIQYF
TRBJ1-1	TRBV28	CASSFGYSAEAFF
TRBJ2-7	TRBV15	CATKAGTGSYEQYF
TRBJ2-1	TRBV6-2/TRBV6-3	CASSYGDEQFF
TRBJ1-1	TRBV7-2	CASTPKLITEAFF
TRBJ1-4	TRBV4-1	CASSRSSRSEGEKLFF
TRBJ2-2	TRBV5-6	CASSLVWNTGELFF
TRBJ1-1	TRBV28	CASRDSTEAFF